This T cell receptor beta chain was recorded in a study of T cell changes during pregnancy in multiple sclerosis (dated by TCRdb to between 2018 and 2020). Study-level background: In women with multiple sclerosis, the researchers looked at how the T cell repertoire shifted as pregnancy progressed.

The protocol used for the library was the immunoSEQ multiplex PCR assay. TCRdb retrieved this table from immuneACCESS and kept in-frame rearrangements only. Not all clones are present; in checked studies, unresolved V genes account for under half, and no reason is known for the remainder. The sample contains about 77,000 clones, 89% of them found a single time. The top ten clonotypes cover around 2% of the sample. On this clone itself: The antigen this receptor binds is unknown. No qualities accompany the bases; no much larger clone lies one base away.

As encoded in the germline V gene, CDR1 is MGHDK while CDR2 is SYGVNS. V loses 6 bases of germline sequence and J loses 2 bases, and the interval between the two ends is 11 bases. Inclusive of the bounding cysteine and phenylalanine, the CDR3 is 14 residues long. This entry keeps only the CDR3 DNA: 42 bases, framed from base 1. The receptor was isolated from a female donor with multiple sclerosis, enrolled in a pregnancy study. This material consisted of peripheral blood, taken before pregnancy. The chain joins TRBV25-1 to TRBJ1-3, with a tentative D gene TRBD1 over 6 matching bases. CDR3 region: CASSARGAGNTIYF. The bases read TGTGCCAGCAGCGCCAGGGGTGCTGGAAACACCATATATTTT.